Shown below are 10 T cell receptor beta chains from a single sample sequenced in a study of post-analysis software for immune sequencing data. Study-level results: Patients carried 5 or 6 TRBV segments more frequently than controls did, and TRBV5-6, TRBV5-1 and TRBV20-1 were among them.

Included in the TCR beta cDNA libraries were unique molecular identifiers. TCRdb fed the PCR reads into MiXCR, producing one record per CDR3 protein. Counted here are about half a million distinct CDR3 sequences, around 34% occurring once; the ten biggest clones make up approximately 6%. The antigens these receptors bind are not known. Source material: blood. These receptor sequences come from a girl aged 2-17 years with multiple sclerosis.

The chain uses TRBV9 and TRBJ2-1; D gene ambiguous. Germline lookup yields CDR1 SGDLS and CDR2 YYNGEE. V lost 2 bases, J lost 7 bases, and 10 bases lay in between. The CDR3 loop spans 13 amino acids. This CDR3 is CASSVSRSNEQFF. In DNA, the CDR3 is TGTGCCAGCAGCGTTAGCAGGTCTAATGAGCAGTTCTTC.

The chain couples TRBV4-2 to TRBJ2-1, with D perhaps TRBD2 (5 bases). The CDR3 is 16 amino acids. Germline lookup yields CDR1 LGHNA and CDR2 YNFKEQ. V shed 1 base and J shed 2 bases, with 12 bases lying between them. This CDR3 is CASSQGGAATYNEQFF. The CDR3 DNA reads TGTGCCAGCAGCCAAGGGGGAGCGGCAACCTACAATGAGCAGTTCTTC.

The sample holds a few counts of this clonotype. CDR3 DNA: TGCAGTGCTAGAGATCGGTCCCCTAGCGGGGGACGGGAAGAGACCCAGTACTTC. It translates to CSARDRSPSGGREETQYF. This chain uses TRBV20-1 with TRBJ2-4; TRBD2 matches 10 bases. The tail of the sequence fits TRBJ2-5 better, so the J call may be wrong. This CDR3 contains 18 residues. Germline V CDR1 and CDR2: DFQATT, SNEGSKA (reference sequence).

The chain couples TRBV12-5 to TRBJ1-2; no definite D call. Germline values: CDR1 LGHNT, CDR2 FRNRAP. The CDR3 contains 13 residues. With 6 bases removed from V and 2 bases from J, the gap between germline ends came to 10 bases. The CDR3 bases are TGTGCTAGTGGGACATCGGGGAACTATGGCTACACCTTC. It codes for CASGTSGNYGYTF.

This clonotype came up once. The chain employs TRBV7-8 and TRBJ1-2, with 9 bases aligning to TRBD1. CDR3 size: 13 residues. Germline V CDR1 and CDR2: SGHVS, FQNEAQ. Trimming took 8 bases from V and 3 from J; bases not matched to a gene: 4. CDR3 nucleotide sequence: TGTGCCAGCGGCGGGACAGGGCACTATGGCTACACCTTC. Protein product: CASGGTGHYGYTF.

This clonotype was counted between two and nine times. The chain employs TRBV20-1 and TRBJ2-7, with unresolved D. CDR1 is DFQATT and CDR2 is SNEGSKA in the germline V gene (reference sequence). The ends were cut back, 1 base at V and 0 bases at J, with 10 bases in the middle. The CDR3 spans 14 residues. This chain's CDR3 is CSARGRVFSYEQYF. In nucleotides, the CDR3 is TGCAGTGCTAGAGGACGGGTCTTCTCCTACGAGCAGTACTTC.

This clonotype was counted between two and nine times. The chain has TRBV12-3 or TRBV12-4 and TRBJ2-3; the D gene is possibly TRBD1 (5 bases). This CDR3 region has 15 residues. Trimming stripped 5 bases from V and 0 bases from J, with 12 bases between. The CDR3 DNA sequence: TGTGCCAGCAGTGTGGGGCAGGTCAGCACAGATACGCAGTATTTT. Encoded protein: CASSVGQVSTDTQYF.

The V and J genes are TRBV5-1 and TRBJ1-2; 7 positions match TRBD1. J was trimmed by 4 bases and V by 4 bases; bases with no gene match: 13. The length of the CDR3 is 16 residues. Germline CDR1 is SGHRS and CDR2 is YFSETQ. The CDR3 region has the DNA TGCGCCAGCAGCCTCATCCCGGACAGGACCTTCTATGGCTACACCTTC. Protein product: CASSLIPDRTFYGYTF.

The CDR3 DNA sequence: TGTGCCAGCAGTTTACGGGGACAGGGTCAATATGGCTACACCTTC. This gives the protein CASSLRGQGQYGYTF. The genes are TRBV28 and TRBJ1-2; 9 bases match TRBD1. After removal of 2 bases from V and 5 bases from J, the junction contained 6 bases not matched to a gene. The germline V gene has CDR1 MDHEN and CDR2 SYDVKM. The CDR3 is 15 residues long.

This clonotype was seen many times. J is TRBJ1-2 and V is TRBV7-9, with D maybe TRBD1 (5 bases). Looked up from germline, CDR1 is SEHNR and CDR2 is FQNEAQ (reference sequence). The CDR3 is 16 amino acids. V was trimmed by 5 bases and J by 4 bases, leaving 20 bases between them. The CDR3 bases are TGTGCCAGCAGCCACGGAGGCGGGACGGCGCTCTATGGCTACACCTTC. Translating gives CASSHGGGTALYGYTF.